This T cell receptor beta chain was obtained from a study of vaccination and CD4 T cells after COVID-19. Points on this clonotype: Its antigen is as yet unknown.

With the Oncomine TCR Beta short-read assay, DNA from cultured CD4+ T cells was sequenced. MiXCR, applied by TCRdb to the PCR reads, yields one record per CDR3 protein. The data contain fewer than 15,000 distinct CDR3 sequences, around half of them singletons. V lost 5 bases and J lost 2; bases outside the gene matches: 5. The CDR3 loop spans 14 amino acids. Germline V gene data show CDR1 as MNHEY and CDR2 as SMNVEV (reference sequence). Treatment described: roughly ten-day PBMC culture with coronavirus spike peptide pools or control peptides (ViraFEST assay). PBMCs were cultured at two million per well with roughly 9.7 IU/ml IL-2 and roughly 10 ug/ml peptide pools.

This sequence was found in a human donor who had recovered from COVID-19. The chain is built from TRBV27 and TRBJ2-7; TRBD2 agrees at 8 bases. Sequenced material: CD4+ T cells from blood, cultured in vitro, taken before SARS-CoV-2 vaccination. The CDR3 loop reads CASSKLAEAYEQYF. The CDR3 nucleotides read TGTGCCAGCAGTAAACTAGCGGAGGCCTACGAGCAGTACTTC.